What follows are 11 T cell receptor beta chains derived from one specimen sequenced in a study of T-cell memory formation after mild COVID-19. Using its own MiXCR run on the 5' RACE reads, TCRdb lists one record per CDR3 protein. This table has approximately 150,000 distinct CDR3 sequences, roughly 19% appearing once. Sample: PBMCs or a T cell subset sorted from them (not recorded which). The source of these receptors is an adult woman who had mild COVID-19 (a few samples of this study predate the infection). Cell type and time point are not known.

The CDR3 is CASRLGTGLTVDEQYF. The CDR3 DNA reads TGTGCCAGCAGGCTCGGAACGGGACTCACGGTGGACGAGCAGTACTTC. The V and J genes are TRBV12-3 or TRBV12-4 and TRBJ2-7; D perhaps matches TRBD2 (6 bases). Trimming took off 6 bases at V and 5 bases at J, with 23 bases between the two ends. CDR3 length equals 16 residues.

This clonotype was counted at least ten times. The rearrangement links TRBV7-2 to TRBJ2-7, with 9 bases lining up with TRBD2. The CDR3 has 15 residues. Unmatched junction bases numbered 5, after V lost 3 bases and J lost 2 bases. Germline V gives CDR1 SGHTA, CDR2 FQGNSA. CDR3 loop: CASSLRASGTYEQYF. The CDR3 nucleotides read TGTGCCAGCAGCTTGCGGGCTAGCGGGACCTACGAGCAGTACTTC.

The gene calls are TRBV6-5 and TRBJ2-3; D gene unclear. The CDR3 has 15 residues. V shed 0 bases and J shed 0 bases, with 7 bases lying between them. Germline V CDR1 and CDR2: MNHEY, SVGAGI. The CDR3 here is CASSYSLPSTDTQYF. CDR3 nucleotides: TGTGCCAGCAGTTACTCCCTTCCTAGCACAGATACGCAGTATTTT.

There are many counts of this clonotype. J is TRBJ2-7 and V is TRBV29-1; D is perhaps TRBD2 (5 bases). This CDR3 region has 12 residues. Germline CDR1 SQVTM, CDR2 ANQGSEA. The V end lost 6 bases, the J end lost 3 bases, and 12 bases lay between the germline ends. The CDR3 nucleotides are TGCAGCGTGCGGGCACCTCTCTACGAGCAGTACTTC. Translated: CSVRAPLYEQYF.

The chain carries TRBV24-1 and TRBJ1-2; D not resolved. There are 12 residues in the CDR3. The V end lost 5 bases, the J end lost 4 bases, and 7 bases lay between the germline ends. CDR1 is KGHDR and CDR2 is SFDVKD in the germline V gene. Here the CDR3 DNA reads TGTGCCACCAGTGCCATTGGCTATGGCTACACCTTC. The encoded protein is CATSAIGYGYTF.

The CDR3 region is CASSSPMADTQYF. CDR3 nucleotides: TGTGCCAGCAGTTCCCCCATGGCAGATACGCAGTATTTT. This sequence joins TRBV27 and TRBJ2-3; D not certain. From germline, CDR1 is MNHEY and CDR2 SMNVEV (reference sequence). CDR3 length: 13 amino acids. The ends were cut back, 4 bases at V and 4 bases at J, with 9 bases in the middle.

CDR3: CASSSLSTINTEAFF. CDR3 nucleotide sequence: TGTGCCAGCAGCTCCCTTAGTACGATCAACACTGAAGCTTTCTTT. The V and J genes are TRBV7-6 and TRBJ1-1; no firm D call. The CDR3 consists of 15 residues. Germline loops: CDR1 SGHVS, CDR2 FNYEAQ. V lost 4 bases, J lost 2 bases, and 14 bases lay in between.

The rearrangement links TRBV7-2 to TRBJ2-1; 13 nucleotides line up with TRBD2. Germline loops: CDR1 SGHTA, CDR2 FQGNSA. The CDR3 has 17 amino acids. The J segment lost 4 bases and the V segment lost 5 bases, leaving 8 bases of the junction unmatched. CDR3 in amino acids: CASSRGTSGMGYNEQFF. The CDR3 DNA reads TGTGCCAGCAGCCGGGGGACTAGCGGGATGGGGTACAATGAGCAGTTCTTC.

The rearrangement links TRBV5-1 to TRBJ1-1, with D possibly matching TRBD1 (6 bases). The CDR3 loop spans 14 amino acids. Trimming removed 5 bases from V and 0 bases from J, with 11 bases in between. The germline V gene encodes CDR1 SGHRS and CDR2 YFSETQ. In DNA, the CDR3 is TGCGCCAGCAGGACGAGGGACATGAACACTGAAGCTTTCTTT. This translates into CASRTRDMNTEAFF.

This chain connects TRBV5-5 to TRBJ1-2; possible D gene TRBD1, 6 bases. Germline V gene sequence: CDR1 SGHKS, CDR2 YYEKEE (reference sequence). This CDR3 is built from 17 residues. Trimming removed 0 bases at V and 10 bases at J, with 25 bases between. CDR3 loop: CASSLGPLPGGDGAYTF. CDR3 bases: TGTGCCAGCAGCTTGGGGCCCCTCCCGGGGGGCGATGGTGCCTACACCTTC.

This clonotype has only a few counts. The gene calls are TRBV6-5 and TRBJ2-7; D perhaps matches TRBD2 (6 bases). The CDR3 has 17 amino acids. Germline V lookup: CDR1 MNHEY, CDR2 SVGAGI. V lost 0 bases and J 4 bases, leaving 19 bases between the germline ends. The CDR3 loop is CASSYSMVAARGYEQYF. As DNA, the CDR3 is TGTGCCAGCAGTTACTCGATGGTGGCGGCGCGGGGATACGAGCAGTACTTC.